This T cell receptor beta chain is drawn from a study of neurological immune-mediated disorders. The study's findings and limits: HTLV-1-associated myelopathy led in TCR clonal expansion, while multiple sclerosis ranked lowest, below healthy controls. Private repertoires in all groups were suggested by the finding that expanded clones across subjects shared no CDR3 amino acid sequences.

Synthesis of cDNA used 5'RACE (with 10-nucleotide random UMIs). Via MiXCR, TCRdb re-called the 5' RACE reads, giving one row per CDR3 protein. The repertoire consists of 20,000 to 30,000 distinct CDR3 sequences, with 5.5% to 8% occurring once and the leading ten covering about 4.3%. This clonotype was counted ten times or more. Its antigen is not known. This receptor was taken from a woman aged 40-49 years in good health. The sequencing input was PBMCs.

The CDR3 spells CSARDDTNSYEQYF. The CDR3 DNA follows: TGCAGTGCTAGAGATGACACCAACTCCTACGAGCAGTACTTC. The V call is TRBV20-1, the J call TRBJ2-7; no clear D gene. Germline CDR1 DFQATT, CDR2 SNEGSKA (reference sequence). Trimming pared 0 bases from V and 0 bases from J, leaving 9 bases between. CDR3 length equals 14 residues.